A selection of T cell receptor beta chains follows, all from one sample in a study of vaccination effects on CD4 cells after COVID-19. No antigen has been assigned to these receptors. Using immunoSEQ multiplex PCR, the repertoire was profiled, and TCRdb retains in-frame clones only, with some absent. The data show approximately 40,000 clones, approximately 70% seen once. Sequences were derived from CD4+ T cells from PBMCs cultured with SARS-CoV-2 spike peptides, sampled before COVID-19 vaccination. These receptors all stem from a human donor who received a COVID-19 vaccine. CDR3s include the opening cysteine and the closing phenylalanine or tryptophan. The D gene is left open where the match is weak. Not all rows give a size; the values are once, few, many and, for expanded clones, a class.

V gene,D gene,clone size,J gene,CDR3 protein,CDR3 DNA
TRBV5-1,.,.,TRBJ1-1,CASSPRTANTEAFF,TGCGCCAGCAGCCCCCGGACAGCGAACACTGAAGCTTTCTTT
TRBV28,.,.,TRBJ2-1,CASWGSGATNEQFF,TGTGCCAGCTGGGGGTCGGGAGCGACCAATGAGCAGTTCTTC
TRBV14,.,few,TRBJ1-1,CASSQDWGTNEAFF,TGTGCCAGCAGCCAAGATTGGGGCACCAATGAAGCTTTCTTT
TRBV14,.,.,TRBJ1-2,CASSQLGGAGGYTF,TGTGCCAGCAGCCAATTGGGGGGCGCAGGAGGCTACACCTTC
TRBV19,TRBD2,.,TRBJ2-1,CASRTSVYNEQFF,TGTGCCAGCCGGACTAGCGTATACAATGAGCAGTTCTTC
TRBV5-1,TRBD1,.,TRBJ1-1,CASSTGQGHTEAFF,TGCGCCAGCAGCACTGGACAGGGTCACACTGAAGCTTTCTTT
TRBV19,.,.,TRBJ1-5,CASRLTARYDSNQPQHF,TGTGCCAGTAGGCTGACCGCCCGTTACGATAGCAATCAGCCCCAGCATTTT
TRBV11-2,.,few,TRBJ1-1,CASSLWDGGTEAFF,TGTGCCAGCAGCTTATGGGACGGGGGGACTGAAGCTTTCTTT
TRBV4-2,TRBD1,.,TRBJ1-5,CASSARQGGNQPQHF,TGTGCCAGCAGCGCCCGACAGGGGGGCAATCAGCCCCAGCATTTT
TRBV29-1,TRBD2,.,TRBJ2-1,CSVYQRELGNEQFF,TGCAGCGTTTATCAGCGGGAGCTGGGGAATGAGCAGTTCTTC
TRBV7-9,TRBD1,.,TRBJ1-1,CASSSGTVNTEAFF,TGTGCCAGCAGTTCCGGGACAGTGAACACTGAAGCTTTCTTT
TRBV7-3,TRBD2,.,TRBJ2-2,CASSLKGSTGGTGELFF,TGTGCCAGCAGCTTAAAGGGGTCTACCGGGGGGACCGGGGAGCTGTTTTTT
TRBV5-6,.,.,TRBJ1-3,CASSSYLTGGLRTIYF,TGTGCCAGCAGCTCGTACCTGACGGGCGGGTTAAGGACCATATATTTT
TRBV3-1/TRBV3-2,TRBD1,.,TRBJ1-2,CASSPSLDRGRLIGYTF,TGTGCCAGCAGCCCATCGTTGGACAGGGGGCGTCTGATCGGCTACACCTTC
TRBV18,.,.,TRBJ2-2,CASSPPRGAGELFF,TGTGCCAGCTCACCACCGCGGGGAGCCGGGGAGCTGTTTTTT
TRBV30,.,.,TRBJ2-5,CAWSPNFGETQYF,TGTGCCTGGAGTCCCAACTTCGGCGAGACCCAGTACTTC
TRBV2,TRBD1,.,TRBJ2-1,CASRGTGVNEQFF,TGTGCCAGCAGAGGGACAGGGGTCAATGAGCAGTTCTTC
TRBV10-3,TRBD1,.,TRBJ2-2,CAIRGQGANTGELFF,TGTGCCATCAGAGGACAGGGGGCAAACACCGGGGAGCTGTTTTTT
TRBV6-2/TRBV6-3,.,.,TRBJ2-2,CASSRPTGSGELFF,TGTGCCAGCAGCCGCCCCACGGGTTCCGGGGAGCTGTTTTTT
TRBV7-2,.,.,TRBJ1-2,CASSLGRGPYTF,TGTGCCAGCAGCTTAGGAAGGGGCCCCTACACCTTC
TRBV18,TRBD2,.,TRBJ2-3,CASSPGLATDTQYF,TGTGCCAGCTCACCGGGACTAGCCACAGATACGCAGTATTTT
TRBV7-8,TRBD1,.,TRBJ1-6,CASRFNPGQGNSPLHF,TGTGCCAGCAGGTTTAATCCGGGACAGGGAAATTCACCCCTCCACTTT
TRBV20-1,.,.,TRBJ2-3,CSASQGDTQYF,TGCAGTGCTAGCCAGGGGGATACGCAGTATTTT
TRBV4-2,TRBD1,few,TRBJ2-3,CASSPTAGGHADTQYF,TGTGCCAGCAGCCCGACAGCAGGGGGCCATGCAGATACGCAGTATTTT
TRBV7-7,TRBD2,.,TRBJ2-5,CASSLGLAGSETQYF,TGTGCTAGCAGCTTAGGACTAGCGGGAAGTGAGACCCAGTACTTC
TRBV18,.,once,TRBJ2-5,CASSPDQGWETQYF,TGTGCCAGCTCACCAGACCAGGGTTGGGAGACCCAGTACTTC
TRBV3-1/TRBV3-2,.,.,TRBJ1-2,CATSPGNYGYTF,TGTGCCACCTCCCCAGGGAACTATGGCTACACCTTC
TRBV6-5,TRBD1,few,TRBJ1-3,CASRLDRGEGNTIYF,TGTGCCAGCAGACTCGACAGGGGGGAAGGAAACACCATATATTTT
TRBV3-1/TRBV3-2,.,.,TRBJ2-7,CASSQVASNEQYF,TGTGCCAGCAGCCAAGTGGCTAGTAACGAGCAGTACTTC
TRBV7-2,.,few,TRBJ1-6,CASSIRGAGSSPLHF,TGTGCCAGCAGCATCAGGGGCGCCGGGAGTTCACCCCTCCACTTT
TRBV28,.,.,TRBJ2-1,CASSSPPNINEQFF,TGTGCCAGCAGTTCCCCTCCAAACATCAATGAGCAGTTCTTC
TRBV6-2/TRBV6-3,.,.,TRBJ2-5,CASSSFTRETQYF,TGTGCCAGCAGTTCTTTCACGCGAGAGACCCAGTACTTC
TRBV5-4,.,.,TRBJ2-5,CASSLAGAETQYF,TGTGCCAGCAGCTTGGCGGGGGCAGAGACCCAGTACTTC
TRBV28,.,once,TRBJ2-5,CASSFQGPLKETQYF,TGTGCCAGCAGTTTTCAGGGGCCATTGAAAGAGACCCAGTACTTC
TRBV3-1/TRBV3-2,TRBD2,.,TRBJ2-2,CASSQVRVAGGPGTGELFF,TGTGCCAGCAGCCAAGTGAGGGTAGCGGGGGGTCCGGGCACCGGGGAGCTGTTTTTT
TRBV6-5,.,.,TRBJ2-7,CASSYSNRAYEQYF,TGTGCCAGCAGTTACTCGAATAGAGCCTACGAGCAGTACTTC
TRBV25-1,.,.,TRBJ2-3,CASRRTSTDTQYF,TGTGCCAGCAGAAGGACTAGCACAGATACGCAGTATTTT
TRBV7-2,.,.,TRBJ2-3,CASSLRGTQYF,TGTGCCAGCAGCTTACGCGGTACGCAGTATTTT
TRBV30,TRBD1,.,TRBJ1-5,CAWSVGQDNQPQHF,TGTGCCTGGAGTGTGGGACAGGACAATCAGCCCCAGCATTTT
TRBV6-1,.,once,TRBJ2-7,CASSEQGLYEQYF,TGTGCCAGCAGTGAACAGGGTCTCTACGAGCAGTACTTC
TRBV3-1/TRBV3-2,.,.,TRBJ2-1,CASSQEPNEQFF,TGTGCCAGCAGCCAAGAACCCAATGAGCAGTTCTTC
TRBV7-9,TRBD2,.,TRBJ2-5,CASSFGSGGAQYF,TGTGCCAGCAGCTTTGGTAGCGGGGGTGCCCAGTACTTC
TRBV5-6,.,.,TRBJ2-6,CASSLGPGRAAGANVLTF,TGTGCCAGCAGCTTGGGTCCGGGAAGGGCGGCTGGGGCCAACGTCCTGACTTTC
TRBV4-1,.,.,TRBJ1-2,CASSQDRGIPSYTF,TGCGCCAGCAGCCAAGATCGAGGTATCCCCAGCTACACCTTC
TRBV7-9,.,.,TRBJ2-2,CASSSGPGAGELFF,TGTGCCAGCAGCTCCGGGCCCGGGGCCGGGGAGCTGTTTTTT
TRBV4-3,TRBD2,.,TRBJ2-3,CASSQGDLAGGLTDTQYF,TGCGCCAGCAGCCAAGGGGACCTAGCGGGGGGGCTCACAGATACGCAGTATTTT
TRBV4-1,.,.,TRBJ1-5,CASSQDGIGNQPQHF,TGCGCCAGCAGCCAAGACGGGATCGGGAATCAGCCCCAGCATTTT
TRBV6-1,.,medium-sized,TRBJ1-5,CASSEGDGLNQPQHF,TGTGCCAGCAGTGAAGGGGACGGACTCAATCAGCCCCAGCATTTT
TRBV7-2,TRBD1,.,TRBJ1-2,CASSLGPGQRSYGYTF,TGTGCCAGCAGCTTAGGCCCGGGACAGCGGAGCTATGGCTACACCTTC
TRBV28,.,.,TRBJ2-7,CASSSSPLPEQYF,TGTGCCAGCAGTTCCTCGCCCCTCCCCGAGCAGTACTTC
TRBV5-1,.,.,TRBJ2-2,CASSLGRGTGELFF,TGCGCCAGCAGCTTGGGCAGGGGAACCGGGGAGCTGTTTTTT
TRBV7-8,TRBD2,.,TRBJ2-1,CASSGRAGALYNEQFF,TGTGCCAGCAGCGGCCGAGCGGGAGCCCTTTACAATGAGCAGTTCTTC